Given below is one T cell receptor beta chain in context. The data originate from a study of identical twins. MiXCR was run by TCRdb on the 5' RACE reads, yielding one entry per CDR3 protein. The repertoire holds 1.5 million or so distinct CDR3 sequences, with 25% to 35% as singletons. The CDR3 is 12 amino acids. The TCR was taken from a newborn girl in good health. This chain links TRBV12-3 or TRBV12-4 with TRBJ2-5; D is unclear. The J call may not be correct, given that the DNA end is closer to TRBJ2-4. Sequences were obtained from cord blood. The DNA of the CDR3 is TGTGCCAGCAGGAAGCTAGGAAACATTCAGTACTTC. It encodes CASRKLGNIQYF.